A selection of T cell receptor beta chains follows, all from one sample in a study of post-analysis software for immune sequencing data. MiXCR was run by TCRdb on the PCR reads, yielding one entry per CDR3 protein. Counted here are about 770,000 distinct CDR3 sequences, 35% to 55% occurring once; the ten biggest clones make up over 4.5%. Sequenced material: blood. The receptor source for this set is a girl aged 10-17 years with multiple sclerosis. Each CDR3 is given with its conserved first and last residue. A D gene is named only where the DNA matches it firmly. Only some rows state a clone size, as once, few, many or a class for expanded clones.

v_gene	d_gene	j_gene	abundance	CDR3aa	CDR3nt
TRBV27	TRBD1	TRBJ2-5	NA	CASSLWTGKEQYF	TGTGCCAGCAGTTTATGGACAGGAAAGGAACAGTACTTC
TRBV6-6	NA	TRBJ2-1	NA	CASSYSGKRKSYNEQFF	TGTGCCAGCAGTTACTCGGGAAAGCGGAAGAGCTACAATGAGCAGTTCTTC
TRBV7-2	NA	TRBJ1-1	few	CASSPRVRESFF	TGTGCCAGCAGCCCCCGAGTCAGGGAGTCTTTCTTT
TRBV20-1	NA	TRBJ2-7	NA	CSARDLGGNYEQYF	TGCAGTGCTAGAGATCTGGGCGGTAACTACGAGCAGTACTTC
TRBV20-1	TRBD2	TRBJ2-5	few	CSAIWGSGRLMGGETQYF	TGCAGTGCTATTTGGGGCAGCGGGAGGCTTATGGGTGGTGAGACCCAGTACTTC
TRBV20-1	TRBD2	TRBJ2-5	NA	CSARMAGRAFQETQYF	TGCAGTGCTAGAATGGCCGGGAGGGCCTTCCAAGAGACCCAGTACTTC
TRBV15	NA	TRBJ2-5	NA	CATSRESNRENKQYF	TGTGCCACCAGCAGAGAATCCAACAGGGAAAATAAGCAGTACTTC
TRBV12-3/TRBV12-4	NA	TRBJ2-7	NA	CASSLGSLGSYEQYF	TGTGCCAGCAGTTTAGGGAGTTTGGGCTCCTACGAGCAGTACTTC
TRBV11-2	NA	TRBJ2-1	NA	CASSLGAGTVYNEQFF	TGTGCCAGCAGCTTGGGGGCCGGGACGGTATACAATGAGCAGTTCTTC
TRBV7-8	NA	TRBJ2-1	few	CASSSANNEQFF	TGTGCCAGCAGCTCGGCAAACAATGAGCAGTTCTTC
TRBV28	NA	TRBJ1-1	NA	CASSRGGIEAFF	TGTGCCAGCAGTCGTGGCGGGATTGAAGCTTTCTTT
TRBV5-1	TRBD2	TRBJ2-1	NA	CASGETSGSGNEQFF	TGCGCCAGCGGGGAGACTAGCGGGAGTGGGAATGAGCAGTTCTTC
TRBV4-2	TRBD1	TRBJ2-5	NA	CASSQAGQGEETQYF	TGTGCCAGCAGCCAAGCAGGACAGGGGGAAGAGACCCAGTACTTC
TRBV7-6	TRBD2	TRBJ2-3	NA	CASSLIPSGTSTDTQYF	TGTGCCAGCAGCTTAATCCCTAGCGGGACTAGCACAGATACGCAGTATTTT
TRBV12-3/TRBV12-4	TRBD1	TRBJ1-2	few	CASSPPRQGRSGYTF	TGTGCCAGCAGTCCGCCCCGACAGGGCCGGTCTGGCTACACCTTC
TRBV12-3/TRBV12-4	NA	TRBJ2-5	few	CASSLMGPETQYF	TGTGCCAGCAGTTTAATGGGGCCAGAGACCCAGTACTTC
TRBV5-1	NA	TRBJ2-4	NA	CASPTPLREHKNIQYF	TGCGCCAGCCCCACCCCTCTCAGGGAACACAAAAACATTCAGTACTTC
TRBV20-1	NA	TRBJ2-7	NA	CSARDRIRETYEQYF	TGCAGTGCTAGAGATCGGATAAGGGAAACCTACGAGCAGTACTTC
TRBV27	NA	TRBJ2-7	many	CASSLRGSYEQYF	TGTGCCAGCAGCTTACGGGGATCCTACGAGCAGTACTTC
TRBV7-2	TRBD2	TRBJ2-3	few	CATRTSGNTDTQYF	TGTGCCACTCGGACTAGCGGGAACACAGATACGCAGTATTTT
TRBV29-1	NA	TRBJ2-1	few	CSVALDNEQFF	TGCAGCGTTGCTTTAGACAATGAGCAGTTCTTC
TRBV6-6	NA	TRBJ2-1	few	CASGFSGGYNEQFF	TGTGCCAGCGGGTTTAGCGGAGGCTACAATGAGCAGTTCTTC
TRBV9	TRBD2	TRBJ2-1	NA	CASSPGTRAKQFF	TGTGCCAGCAGCCCTGGGACTAGGGCTAAGCAGTTCTTC
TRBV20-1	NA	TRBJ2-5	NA	CSVKGYQETQYF	TGCAGTGTAAAAGGGTACCAAGAGACCCAGTACTTC
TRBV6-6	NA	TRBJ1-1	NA	CASSASGSGGEAFF	TGTGCCAGCAGTGCCTCTGGATCGGGGGGTGAAGCTTTCTTT
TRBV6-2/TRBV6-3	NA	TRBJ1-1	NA	CASSQGLMNTEAFF	TGTGCCAGCAGCCAGGGACTGATGAACACTGAAGCTTTCTTT
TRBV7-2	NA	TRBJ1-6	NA	CASGDGSPLHF	TGTGCCAGCGGGGACGGTTCACCCCTCCACTTT
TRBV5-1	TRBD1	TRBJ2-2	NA	CASSMEGQGVTGELFF	TGCGCCAGCAGCATGGAGGGACAGGGGGTCACCGGGGAGCTGTTTTTT
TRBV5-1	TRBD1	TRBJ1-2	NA	CASSLGDRGKYGYTF	TGCGCCAGCAGCTTGGGGGACAGGGGTAAATATGGCTACACCTTC
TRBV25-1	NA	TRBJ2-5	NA	CASSGYPLKEQYF	TGTGCCAGCAGTGGGTACCCCCTGAAAGAGCAGTACTTC
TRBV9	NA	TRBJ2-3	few	CASSVKLGGATDTQYF	TGTGCCAGCAGCGTAAAATTGGGAGGAGCCACAGATACGCAGTATTTT